This T cell receptor beta chain is from a study of blood T cell repertoires in COVID-19. The germline V gene encodes CDR1 LGHNA and CDR2 YSLEER. The CDR3 is 14 residues long. V lost 7 bases to trimming and J lost 5 bases; unmatched junction nucleotides: 5. Using immunoSEQ multiplex PCR, the repertoire was profiled, and TCRdb retains in-frame clones only, with some absent. Altogether under 250,000 clones are present, under 90% being singletons, with the ten largest covering 11%. The source is a man aged 50-59 years with COVID-19, enrolled during active disease. J is TRBJ2-2 and V is TRBV4-3, with TRBD1 matching over 9 bases. Specimen: peripheral blood. CDR3 residues: CASTAGQGTGELFF. In DNA form, the CDR3 reads TGCGCCAGCACAGCGGGACAGGGTACCGGGGAGCTGTTTTTT.